A single sample gave rise to the 3 T cell receptor beta chains below, sequenced in a study of OX40 agonist ivuxolimab in advanced cancers. Clones were sequenced by immunoSEQ multiplex PCR, and TCRdb holds only the in-frame ones, with some missing. The table has some 90,000 clones, over 75% seen once. Sample: CD4+ or CD8+ T cells sorted from blood, taken in a trial of the OX40 agonist ivuxolimab. The receptors stem from an adult with an advanced solid tumor such as melanoma, head and neck, liver or kidney cancer.

This clone was seen just once. The genes are TRBV4-1 and TRBJ1-2; 11 bases fit TRBD1. This CDR3 spans 15 amino acids. Losses at the gene ends were 4 bases for V and 3 bases for J; bases not matched to a gene: 4. Germline-derived CDR1 and CDR2 are MGHRA and YSYEKL. This chain's CDR3 is CASSPGQGADYGYTF. The CDR3, as DNA: TGCGCCAGCAGCCCCGGACAGGGGGCCGACTATGGCTACACCTTC.

This clone was seen only a few times. The genes are TRBV28 and TRBJ2-7, with unresolved D. The V gene's germline CDR1 is MDHEN and CDR2 SYDVKM. The CDR3 is 13 amino acids. Trimming removed 3 bases from V and 6 bases from J, with 12 bases in between. The CDR3 here is CASSFPALGEQYF. As DNA, the CDR3 is TGTGCCAGCAGTTTCCCTGCTTTAGGCGAGCAGTACTTC.

The V call is TRBV6-5, the J call TRBJ1-1, with 7 nucleotides matching TRBD1. Unmatched junction bases numbered 5, after V lost 5 bases and J lost 11 bases. CDR1 MNHEY and CDR2 SVGAGI come from the germline V gene. This CDR3 contains 11 residues. The CDR3 DNA reads as TGTGCCAGCAGTAGGGACAGTGTGGCTTTCTTT. Translation gives CASSRDSVAFF.